Each of the 23 T cell receptor beta chains below was sequenced from the same sample in a study of blood T cells in healthy people across ages. Through a sample-barcoded 5' primer and a J-beta primer mix, a second PCR was run for roughly 7 to 12 cycles. TCRdb fed the 5' RACE reads into MiXCR, producing one record per CDR3 protein. This sample has 800,000 to 1,300,000 distinct CDR3 sequences, with under 30% found just once. This sample also belongs to another study, concerning T cells of mothers and their children.

Sequencing input: blood. The receptors stem from a girl aged 2 to 9 in good health.

In DNA, the CDR3 is TGTGCCAGCAGCTTAGACGTATACATGAACACTGAAGCTTTCTTT. Residues: CASSLDVYMNTEAFF. V usage is TRBV7-2 and J usage is TRBJ1-1; D remains ambiguous. CDR1 SGHTA and CDR2 FQGNSA come from the germline V gene. The CDR3 is made up of 15 amino acids. The ends were cut back, 1 base at V and 0 bases at J, with 9 bases in the middle.

V usage is TRBV10-3 and J usage is TRBJ2-3; 7 bases agree with TRBD2. J gave up 4 bases and V 3 bases, and 13 bases lay outside the gene matches. The CDR3 covers 17 residues. Germline CDR1 reads ENHRY; CDR2 reads SYGVKD. The chain's CDR3 is CAISDPEGGRVPDTQYF. CDR3 DNA sequence: TGTGCCATCAGTGACCCGGAAGGAGGGAGGGTACCAGATACGCAGTATTTT.

The chain recombines TRBV5-1 with TRBJ2-2; 8 bases fit TRBD1. V lost 0 bases, J lost 1 base, and 5 bases stayed unmatched. This CDR3 has 17 amino acids. Germline values: CDR1 SGHRS, CDR2 YFSETQ. The CDR3 spells CASSLEAGGWNTGELFF. CDR3 in DNA: TGCGCCAGCAGCTTGGAGGCAGGGGGCTGGAACACCGGGGAGCTGTTTTTT.

This clonotype was seen more than once but under ten times. At one end, the junction sequence differs from germline, possibly due to a read error. The chain joins TRBV29-1 to TRBJ2-3; D tentatively reads TRBD1 or TRBD2 (6 bases each). The V gene's germline CDR1 is SQVTM and CDR2 ANQGSEA. The CDR3 length is 15 residues. CDR3 DNA sequence: TGCAGCGTCGAAGCCCCGGGGGCTAGCACAGATACGCAGTATTTT. Amino acid sequence: CSVEAPGASTDTQYF.

This clonotype showed up just a few times. A read error may account for a junction end that differs from germline. V and J are TRBV4-3 and TRBJ2-7, with 10 bases lining up with TRBD1. This CDR3 is built from 14 residues. Germline CDR1 and CDR2: LGHNA and YSLEER. The CDR3 loop reads CASSQGTGVNEQYF. As DNA, the CDR3 is TGCGCCAGCAGTCAAGGGACAGGGGTCAACGAGCAGTACTTC.

The V gene is TRBV6-4, the J gene TRBJ2-1; 7 bases fit TRBD2. V shed 3 bases and J 7 bases; nucleotides not matched to a gene: 9. The CDR3 has 15 amino acids. Germline-derived CDR1 and CDR2 are MRHNA and SNTAGT. CDR3 in DNA: TGTGCCAGCAGTGAGGAGGGAGGGCCTATGAATGAGCAGTTCTTC. Translation gives CASSEEGGPMNEQFF.

Worth noting for this clonotype: A much larger clonotype is one base distant, so this may be a read error. The chain uses TRBV7-8 and TRBJ2-3; D is unresolved. From germline, CDR1 is SGHVS and CDR2 FQNEAQ. V shed 2 bases and J shed 6 bases, with 3 bases lying between them. This CDR3 has 11 residues. The CDR3 sequence is CASSLNDTQYF. DNA of the CDR3: TGTGCCAGCAGCTTAAACGATACGCAGTATTTT.

The V gene is TRBV12-3 or TRBV12-4, the J gene TRBJ2-1, with D unresolved. This CDR3 has 14 residues. Between the trimmed V and J ends, which lost 6 bases and 9 bases, there was a span of 18 bases. In nucleotides, the CDR3 is TGTGCCAGCAGATCCCCCTCGGGTGGTACTGAGCAGTTCTTC. It encodes CASRSPSGGTEQFF.

The gene calls are TRBV6-4 and TRBJ2-3; D is perhaps TRBD2 (5 bases). The CDR3 spans 15 residues. The V gene's germline CDR1 is MRHNA and CDR2 SNTAGT. Trimming pared 0 bases from V and 0 bases from J, leaving 7 bases between. The CDR3 is CASSDSGGSTDTQYF. In nucleotides, the CDR3 is TGTGCCAGCAGTGACTCAGGCGGGAGCACAGATACGCAGTATTTT.

The chain joins TRBV5-1 to TRBJ1-2; D not resolved. Germline V gene data show CDR1 as SGHRS and CDR2 as YFSETQ. V was cut by 1 base and J by 4 bases, with 14 bases left in between. This CDR3 is built from 15 residues. CDR3 sequence: CASSLSGSPVYGYTF. The CDR3 DNA reads as TGCGCCAGCAGCTTGAGTGGTTCCCCAGTCTATGGCTACACCTTC.

This clonotype was observed once. The genes are TRBV12-3 or TRBV12-4 and TRBJ2-3; no firm D call. This CDR3 region has 12 residues. The CDR3 protein is CAGTASTDVQYF. The CDR3 nucleotides read TGTGCTGGCACCGCGAGCACAGATGTGCAGTATTTT.

J is TRBJ1-4 and V is TRBV2, with unresolved D. The CDR3 runs 14 residues. Trimming stripped 1 base from V and 8 bases from J, with 11 bases between. Germline CDR1 is SNHLY and CDR2 is FYNNEI. CDR3 sequence reads: CASSEESGTEKLFF. The CDR3 region has the DNA TGTGCCAGCAGTGAAGAGTCTGGAACCGAAAAACTGTTTTTT.

This chain uses TRBV18 with TRBJ2-1; TRBD2 matches 8 bases. This CDR3 is built from 17 residues. Trimming took 2 bases from V and 2 from J; bases not matched to a gene: 8. The V gene's germline CDR1 is KGHSH and CDR2 LQKENI. CDR3 nucleotides: TGTGCCAGCTCACCATATAAGGCGGGAGGTGCCTACAATGAGCAGTTCTTC. Its protein is CASSPYKAGGAYNEQFF. The complete variable domain, with remaining parts taken from reference TRBV18 and TRBJ2-1, reads NAGVMQNPRHLVRRRGQEARLRCSPMKGHSHVYWYRQLPEEGLKFMVYLQKENIIDESGMPKERFSAEFPKEGPSILRIQQVVRGDSAAYFCASSPYKAGGAYNEQFFGPGTRLTVL.

This clonotype turned up a few times. This chain links TRBV5-1 with TRBJ1-2; 9 positions agree with TRBD1. The V segment lost 4 bases and the J segment 4 bases; nucleotides outside the gene matches: 5. This CDR3 is 14 amino acids long. Germline V gene sequence: CDR1 SGHRS, CDR2 YFSETQ. CDR3 DNA sequence: TGCGCCAGCAGCGAGGGACAGGGACCCTATGGCTACACCTTC. It codes for CASSEGQGPYGYTF.

This clonotype was seen a handful of times. One end of the junction is discordant with germline, which a read error may explain. The CDR3 DNA reads TGCAGCGTTGAACGATTGACCGGGGAGCTGTTATTT. Amino acid sequence: CSVERLTGELLF. V and J are TRBV29-1 and TRBJ2-2; D perhaps matches TRBD2 (5 bases). Per germline, CDR1 SQVTM and CDR2 ANQGSEA. The CDR3 has 12 residues.

This clonotype turned up a few times. The chain recombines TRBV7-8 with TRBJ1-3; D is unclear. V lost 5 bases, J lost 3 bases, and 11 bases lay in between. This CDR3 has 14 amino acids. Germline CDR1 and CDR2: SGHVS and FQNEAQ. CDR3 sequence reads: CASSPGEDGNTIYF. CDR3 bases: TGTGCCAGCAGCCCTGGTGAGGATGGAAACACCATATATTTT.

This clonotype was recorded a few times. The chain employs TRBV4-1 and TRBJ2-5; TRBD2 aligns across 7 bases. CDR1 and CDR2 from the germline V gene are MGHRA and YSYEKL. With 0 bases clipped from V and 0 bases from J, the junction kept 13 bases outside the gene matches. The CDR3 extends over 19 amino acids. The CDR3 loop reads CASSQDLWTASGYQETQYF. CDR3 coding DNA: TGCGCCAGCAGCCAAGATCTATGGACGGCTAGCGGCTACCAAGAGACCCAGTACTTC.

The chain carries TRBV24-1 and TRBJ2-1, with D uncertain. V shed 0 bases and J shed 8 bases, with 7 bases lying between them. From germline, CDR1 is KGHDR and CDR2 SFDVKD. CDR3 length: 13 residues. The CDR3 loop reads CATSDLQRDEQFF. CDR3 nucleotides: TGTGCCACCAGTGATTTGCAAAGGGATGAGCAGTTCTTC.

This clonotype has only a few counts. The chain has TRBV27 and TRBJ1-2, with D hard to call. This CDR3 is built from 14 residues. Trimming stripped 2 bases from V and 8 bases from J, with 15 bases between. Per germline, CDR1 MNHEY and CDR2 SMNVEV (reference sequence). The CDR3 here is CASSLDVRSPGYTF. For the CDR3, the DNA is TGTGCCAGCAGTTTAGACGTGAGAAGTCCAGGCTACACCTTC.

The chain recombines TRBV9 with TRBJ1-4; no firm D call. The germline V gene encodes CDR1 SGDLS and CDR2 YYNGEE. V lost 0 bases and J lost 0, with 6 bases in between. CDR3 length: 15 amino acids. The CDR3: CASSVGYATNEKLFF. The CDR3 DNA reads TGTGCCAGCAGCGTAGGATATGCAACTAATGAAAAACTGTTTTTT.

DNA for the CDR3: TGTGCCAGCAGCTCCTACGGGGATTCTGGAAACACCATATATTTT. This encodes CASSSYGDSGNTIYF. V usage is TRBV7-2 and J usage is TRBJ1-3; no firm D call. The length of the CDR3 is 15 residues. Trimming shortened V by 4 bases and J by 1 base, and 11 bases separated the two germline ends. In germline, CDR1 is SGHTA, CDR2 FQGNSA.

This clonotype turned up a few times. The rearrangement joins TRBV6-2 or TRBV6-3 to TRBJ2-7; no clear D. Deletions cut 8 bases from V and 3 bases from J, with 14 bases between. This CDR3 has 13 residues. Per the germline V gene, CDR1 is MNHEY and CDR2 is SVGEGT. The CDR3 nucleotides read TGTGCCAGCTTTAGGCAGAACGACTACGAGCAGTACTTC. This translates into CASFRQNDYEQYF.

In nucleotides, the CDR3 is TGCGCCAGCAGCCCAGGGGGGTCCACGGGCGGGGAGCTGTTTTTT. Its translation is CASSPGGSTGGELFF. The chain carries TRBV5-1 and TRBJ2-2; a weak D match, TRBD1 (7 bases). The CDR3 extends over 15 amino acids. Trimming stripped 4 bases from V and 7 bases from J, with 17 bases between. Germline lookup yields CDR1 SGHRS and CDR2 YFSETQ.